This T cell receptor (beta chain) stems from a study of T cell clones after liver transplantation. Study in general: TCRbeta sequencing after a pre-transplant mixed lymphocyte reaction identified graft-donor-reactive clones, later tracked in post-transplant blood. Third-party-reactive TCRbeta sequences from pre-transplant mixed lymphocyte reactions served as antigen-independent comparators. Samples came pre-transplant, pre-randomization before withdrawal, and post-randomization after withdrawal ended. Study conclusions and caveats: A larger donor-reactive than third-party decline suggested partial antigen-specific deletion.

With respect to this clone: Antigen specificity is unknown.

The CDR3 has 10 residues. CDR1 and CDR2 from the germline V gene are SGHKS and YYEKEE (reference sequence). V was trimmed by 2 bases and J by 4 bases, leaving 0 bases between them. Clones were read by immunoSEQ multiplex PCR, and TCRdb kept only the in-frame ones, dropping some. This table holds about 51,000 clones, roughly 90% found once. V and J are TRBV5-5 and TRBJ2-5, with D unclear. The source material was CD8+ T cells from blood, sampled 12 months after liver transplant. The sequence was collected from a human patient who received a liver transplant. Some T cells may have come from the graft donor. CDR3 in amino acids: CASSLETQYF. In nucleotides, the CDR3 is TGTGCCAGCAGCTTAGAGACCCAGTACTTC.